What follows are 3 T cell receptor beta chains derived from one specimen sequenced in a study of breast tumors, draining lymph nodes, adjacent tissues listed by TCRdb under 2016. The lymph node samples were taken from the axillary draining lymph nodes of breast cancer patients. The receptor library was made with multiplex PCR. The sample was run on an Illumina HiSeq 2000. TCRdb reran the public reads through fastp at Q25 and MiXCR, keeping productive beta chains. Duplicate CDR3 protein sequences are folded into a single record with the most common DNA and genes. Within this sample are roughly 220,000 distinct CDR3 sequences, with roughly a third of them counted one time only. Of the sample, about 3.3% falls within the top ten clones. Sequencing input: axillary lymph node tissue. These receptors all come from a female donor with breast cancer. Some clones in this sample may be carry-over from other donors' samples.

As to this clonotype: Since a much larger clone is just one base distant, this may be a read error. Given the absence of the conserved phenylalanine or tryptophan at the CDR3 end, a read error is likely. The chain combines TRBV7-2 with TRBJ2-5; TRBD1 might be the D (5 bases). Between the trimmed V and J ends, which lost 2 bases and 5 bases, there was a span of 12 bases. The CDR3 runs to 14 residues. In germline, CDR1 is SGHTA, CDR2 FQGNSA. The CDR3: CASSLQRGRETQYL. CDR3 nucleotide sequence: TGTGCCAGCAGCTTACAAAGGGGTCGGGAGACCCAGTACCTC.

This clonotype was counted ten times or more. The chain links TRBV19 to TRBJ1-5, with 7 bases lining up with TRBD1. CDR1 and CDR2 (germline): LNHDA, SQIVND (reference sequence). CDR3 length equals 13 residues. Trimming cost V 6 bases and J 12 bases; bases outside gene matches: 11. This CDR3 is CASSALTGPFQHF. Written as DNA, the CDR3 is TGTGCCAGTAGCGCATTGACAGGGCCATTCCAGCATTTT.

The chain carries TRBV5-1 and TRBJ2-5, with 12 positions matching TRBD1. Germline V CDR1 and CDR2: SGHRS, YFSETQ. The trim removed 3 bases at V and 6 bases at J, leaving 12 bases unmatched. The CDR3 spans 17 residues. The CDR3 is CASSSGTGGGWGKTQYF. For the CDR3, the DNA is TGCGCCAGCAGCTCCGGGACAGGGGGCGGTTGGGGGAAGACCCAGTACTTC.